The 17 T cell receptor beta chains below all came from one sample that was sequenced in a study of T cells after somatic rescue of genetic block. Method: immunoSEQ multiplex PCR; TCRdb's copy keeps in-frame clones and lacks some. The profile shows tens of thousands of clones, approximately 90% of them singletons. The sample comprised peripheral blood mononuclear cells (PBMCs). Receptors were obtained from a young man.

The V gene is TRBV21-1, the J gene TRBJ1-5; the D call of TRBD1 is as the table states it, not checked on the DNA. TRBV21-1 counts as a pseudogene. The CDR3 sequence is 16 residues long. CDR3 sequence (DNA): TGTGCCAGCAGCAATACAGGGGGCTATAGCAATCAGCCCCAGCATTTT. Its translation is CASSNTGGYSNQPQHF.

The V gene is TRBV4-3, the J gene TRBJ2-5, with D possibly TRBD1 on 6 matching bases. Trimming cost V 3 bases and J 2 bases, with 10 bases left between them. Germline CDR1 LGHNA, CDR2 YSLEER. The CDR3 consists of 14 residues. The CDR3 coding sequence is TGCGCCAGCAGCCAGCAGGGGAATCAAGAGACCCAGTACTTC. It translates to CASSQQGNQETQYF.

The chain links TRBV18 to TRBJ2-3; 11 nucleotides match TRBD2. Germline V CDR1 and CDR2: KGHSH, LQKENI. V lost 6 bases to trimming and J lost 2 bases; unmatched junction nucleotides: 10. The CDR3 has 17 amino acids. Here the CDR3 reads CASSSGISGGDTDTQYF. In nucleotides, the CDR3 is TGTGCCAGCTCCTCCGGAATTAGCGGGGGGGACACAGATACGCAGTATTTT. The full variable domain, completed using reference TRBV18 and TRBJ2-3, is NAGVMQNPRHLVRRRGQEARLRCSPMKGHSHVYWYRQLPEEGLKFMVYLQKENIIDESGMPKERFSAEFPKEGPSILRIQQVVRGDSAAYFCASSSGISGGDTDTQYFGPGTRLTVL.

The chain combines TRBV28 with TRBJ1-4; no clear D gene. The V gene's germline CDR1 is MDHEN and CDR2 SYDVKM. V was clipped by 4 bases and J by 0 bases, with 9 bases between them. The CDR3 runs to 15 residues. The CDR3 sequence: CASSSVGPTNEKLFF. As DNA, the CDR3 is TGTGCCAGCAGTTCGGTAGGGCCAACTAATGAAAAACTGTTTTTT. The complete variable domain, with remaining parts taken from reference TRBV28 and TRBJ1-4, reads DVKVTQSSRYLVKRTGEKVFLECVQDMDHENMFWYRQDPGLGLRLIYFSYDVKMKEKGDIPEGYSVSREKKERFSLILESASTNQTSMYLCASSSVGPTNEKLFFGSGTQLSVL.

The chain combines TRBV9 with TRBJ2-3, with D possibly matching TRBD1 (6 bases). Per germline, CDR1 SGDLS and CDR2 YYNGEE. V was clipped by 2 bases and J by 7 bases, with 8 bases between them. The CDR3 sequence is 12 residues long. In DNA form, the CDR3 reads TGTGCCAGCAGCGTCGGACAGCATACGCAGTATTTT. This gives the protein CASSVGQHTQYF. The variable domain in full, completed from reference TRBV9 and TRBJ2-3, reads DSGVTQTPKHLITATGQRVTLRCSPRSGDLSVYWYQQSLDQGLQFLIQYYNGEERAKGNILERFSAQQFPDLHSELNLSSLELGDSALYFCASSVGQHTQYFGPGTRLTVL.

The gene calls are TRBV28 and TRBJ2-5; 8 positions match TRBD2. Germline CDR1 is MDHEN and CDR2 is SYDVKM. The V and J ends lost 5 bases and 10 bases, in that order; junction bases with no gene match: 9. The CDR3 runs 13 residues. The CDR3 nucleotides read TGTGCCAGCAGTCGTCCGGGACTAGTCATCCAGTACTTC. It translates to CASSRPGLVIQYF.

This clone has just one count. CDR3 DNA sequence: TGTGCCAGCAGTTACCGACTAGCGGGGGACCACGAGCAGTACTTC. This codes for CASSYRLAGDHEQYF. The chain has TRBV6-6 and TRBJ2-7; 12 bases line up with TRBD2. The J segment lost 5 bases and the V segment lost 2 bases, leaving 4 bases of the junction unmatched. CDR1 is MNHNY, CDR2 SVGAGI, per germline (reference sequence). This CDR3 is 15 amino acids long.

The chain has TRBV13 and TRBJ2-6; 7 bases map to TRBD1. The V segment lost 1 base and the J segment 2 bases; nucleotides outside the gene matches: 5. The CDR3 is 17 amino acids. Germline V lookup: CDR1 PRHDT, CDR2 FYEKMQ (reference sequence). CDR3: CASSLDRGRTGANVLTF. The CDR3 DNA reads TGTGCCAGCAGCTTAGACAGGGGTAGGACTGGGGCCAACGTCCTGACTTTC.

This clone was observed a handful of times. The V gene is TRBV27, the J gene TRBJ1-5, with a tentative D call TRBD1 (6 bases). V lost 4 bases and J 1 base, leaving 23 bases between the germline ends. The CDR3 extends over 19 amino acids. Germline V lookup: CDR1 MNHEY, CDR2 SMNVEV (reference sequence). CDR3 nucleotide sequence: TGTGCCAGCAGTTCCCCTACCCGACAGGTGGGGACCAGCAATCAGCCCCAGCATTTT. Translating it yields CASSSPTRQVGTSNQPQHF.

The CDR3: CASSLKRGETDTQYF. CDR3 DNA sequence: TGTGCCAGCAGTTTAAAGCGGGGGGAGACAGATACGCAGTATTTT. The chain links TRBV27 to TRBJ2-3; TRBD2 aligns across 9 bases. With 2 bases clipped from V and 3 bases from J, the junction kept 3 bases outside the gene matches. CDR1 MNHEY and CDR2 SMNVEV come from the germline V gene (reference sequence). CDR3 length equals 15 residues.

The chain has TRBV6-5 and TRBJ1-2; 8 bases agree with TRBD1. In germline, CDR1 is MNHEY, CDR2 SVGAGI. This CDR3 spans 15 amino acids. After removal of 5 bases from V and 5 bases from J, the junction contained 10 bases not matched to a gene. CDR3 sequence: CASSTANRGNYGYTF. DNA of the CDR3: TGTGCCAGCAGTACAGCCAACAGGGGGAATTATGGCTACACCTTC.

In DNA form, the CDR3 reads TGTGCCAGCAGTTTAGGCGGGAACTACGAGCAGTACTTC. As protein: CASSLGGNYEQYF. The gene calls are TRBV27 and TRBJ2-7; a possible D gene is TRBD2 (6 bases). V lost 2 bases and J lost 3, with 8 bases in between. Germline V gene data show CDR1 as MNHEY and CDR2 as SMNVEV (reference sequence). The CDR3 consists of 13 residues.

The rearrangement links TRBV7-9 to TRBJ2-1; D remains unclear. The CDR3 consists of 13 residues. V was trimmed by 11 bases and J by 1 base, leaving 12 bases between them. Germline CDR1 is SEHNR and CDR2 is FQNEAQ (reference sequence). The CDR3 here is CALEAASYNEQFF. In nucleotides, the CDR3 is TGTGCCCTCGAGGCAGCGTCCTACAATGAGCAGTTCTTC.

The rearrangement links TRBV19 to TRBJ2-1; TRBD1 might be the D (6 bases). This CDR3 comprises 17 residues. Germline-derived CDR1 and CDR2 are LNHDA and SQIVND (reference sequence). Deletions cut 9 bases from V and 5 bases from J, with 26 bases between. CDR3 bases: TGTGCCAGCAGAAGACAGGTGTGGAGTTTGGGGGACAATGAGCAGTTCTTC. It encodes CASRRQVWSLGDNEQFF.

The count of this clone is one. The chain is built from TRBV6-1 and TRBJ1-2; 7 bases map to TRBD1. Unmatched junction bases numbered 10, after V lost 7 bases and J lost 8 bases. Per the germline V gene, CDR1 is MNHNS and CDR2 is SASEGT. The length of the CDR3 is 13 residues. For the CDR3, the DNA is TGTGCCAGCACGCGACAGGGACTTGAAGGCTACACCTTC. Translating gives CASTRQGLEGYTF.

V gene TRBV7-6 combines with J gene TRBJ1-1; tentative D call: TRBD1 (5 bases). CDR1 and CDR2 (germline): SGHVS, FNYEAQ. V was shortened by 3 bases and J by 5 bases, with 13 bases between the two germline ends. The CDR3 has 14 residues. The CDR3 coding sequence is TGTGCCAGCAGCTTGGAGGACGGGGGGACTGAAGCTTTCTTT. Translating it yields CASSLEDGGTEAFF. Full variable domain (rest looked up from reference TRBV7-6 and TRBJ1-1): GAGVSQSPRYKVTKRGQDVALRCDPISGHVSLYWYRQALGQGPEFLTYFNYEAQQDKSGLPNDRFSAERPEGSISTLTIQRTEQRDSAMYRCASSLEDGGTEAFFGQGTRLTVV.

The V and J genes are TRBV18 and TRBJ1-4; 7 nucleotides agree with TRBD1. Germline V gene sequence: CDR1 KGHSH, CDR2 LQKENI. The CDR3 has 15 residues. J gave up 8 bases and V 9 bases, and 15 bases lay outside the gene matches. For the CDR3, the DNA is TGTGCCAGTTCCGCCGCGCAGGGGGTAGGAGAAAAACTGTTTTTT. Encoded protein: CASSAAQGVGEKLFF.